These 18 T cell receptor beta chains originate from one sample sequenced in a study of identical twins. TCRdb reprocessed the 5' RACE reads via MiXCR and lists one record per CDR3 protein. The sample contains hundreds of thousands of distinct CDR3 sequences, roughly an eighth of which appear only once. This same sample was also taken into another study, of yellow fever vaccine responses in identical twins.

Sequencing was performed on PBMCs. Receptors originate from a woman aged 18-29 years in good health.

This clonotype was recorded at least ten times. The chain is built from TRBV10-3 and TRBJ2-6, with a weak D call TRBD1 (6 bases). CDR1 and CDR2 (germline): ENHRY, SYGVKD. This CDR3 contains 18 residues. V was clipped by 0 bases and J by 0 bases, with 12 bases between them. The chain's CDR3 is CAISESGQPTSGANVLTF. The DNA for the CDR3 is TGTGCCATCAGTGAGTCGGGACAACCCACCTCTGGGGCCAACGTCCTGACTTTC.

This clonotype was counted ten times or more. The chain combines TRBV18 with TRBJ1-1; D is possibly TRBD1 (5 bases). The CDR3 consists of 15 residues. The V gene's germline CDR1 is KGHSH and CDR2 LQKENI. V lost 2 bases and J lost 3, with 13 bases in between. Here the CDR3 reads CASSPASGPDTEAFF. CDR3 DNA sequence: TGTGCCAGCTCACCAGCCTCGGGACCAGACACTGAAGCTTTCTTT.

This clonotype appeared a few times. The chain joins TRBV3-1 to TRBJ1-2, with TRBD1 matching over 8 bases. After removal of 3 bases from V and 7 bases from J, the junction contained 7 bases not matched to a gene. The germline V gene encodes CDR1 LGHDT and CDR2 YNNKEL (reference sequence). The CDR3 is 14 amino acids. This chain's CDR3 is CASSHTGQGGGYTF. The CDR3 DNA sequence: TGTGCCAGCAGCCATACCGGACAGGGCGGTGGCTACACCTTC.

To note about this clonotype: No conserved phenylalanine or tryptophan is present at the end of the CDR3, so a read error is the likely explanation. Because the CDR3's place on the DNA is in doubt, the DNA is left out and the CDR3 is given as listed by TCRdb. This rearrangement joins TRBV19 to TRBJ1-5; TRBD1 is taken as the D call from the table, unchecked against the DNA. CDR1 and CDR2 from the germline V gene are LNHDA and SQIVND (reference sequence). The CDR3 is 10 amino acids in total, end residues counted. The CDR3 loop reads CASSGGDPRI.

This clonotype came up a few times. The chain employs TRBV6-1 and TRBJ1-2, with 11 bases aligning to TRBD1. Germline V gives CDR1 MNHNS, CDR2 SASEGT. The CDR3 length is 15 residues. Trimming cost V 6 bases and J 8 bases; bases outside gene matches: 11. CDR3 in amino acids: CASRTEDRGRPGYTF. The CDR3 DNA sequence: TGTGCCAGCAGGACAGAGGACAGGGGGCGTCCCGGCTACACCTTC.

The V gene is TRBV13, the J gene TRBJ1-5, with 9 bases identical to TRBD1. Per the germline V gene, CDR1 is PRHDT and CDR2 is FYEKMQ (reference sequence). CDR3 length equals 15 residues. The V gene end was trimmed by 5 bases and the J gene end by 7 bases; junction bases not matched to a gene: 9. The chain's CDR3 is CASSNGGQGQQPQHF. The CDR3 DNA reads as TGTGCCAGCAGCAACGGAGGACAGGGGCAACAGCCCCAGCATTTT.

CDR3 sequence reads: CSARDRFFQETQYF. In DNA, the CDR3 is TGCAGTGCTAGAGACAGGTTCTTCCAAGAGACCCAGTACTTC. The V gene is TRBV20-1, the J gene TRBJ2-5; no firm D call. The germline V gene has CDR1 DFQATT and CDR2 SNEGSKA (reference sequence). Trimming removed 0 bases from V and 1 base from J, with 9 bases in between. The CDR3 loop spans 14 amino acids.

This chain links TRBV7-6 with TRBJ2-1, with 7 bases matching TRBD2. Germline V gene sequence: CDR1 SGHVS, CDR2 FNYEAQ. This CDR3 is built from 16 residues. With 4 bases clipped from V and 3 bases from J, the junction kept 9 bases outside the gene matches. The CDR3 nucleotides read TGTGCCAGCAGCTCTGTCAGGACTAGGCTCTACAATGAGCAGTTCTTC. Translated, it gives CASSSVRTRLYNEQFF.

This clonotype was counted a few times. The chain employs TRBV29-1 and TRBJ2-1; TRBD2 matches at 10 bases. The CDR3 consists of 12 residues. Germline V gene data show CDR1 as SQVTM and CDR2 as ANQGSEA. The J segment lost 15 bases and the V segment lost 4 bases, leaving 9 bases of the junction unmatched. In nucleotides, the CDR3 is TGCAGCGTTGCACCGGGACTAGCGAGACCGTTCTTC. Protein product: CSVAPGLARPFF.

This clonotype has more than one count but fewer than ten. V gene TRBV15 combines with J gene TRBJ2-1, with a weak D call TRBD2 (6 bases). Germline V gene data show CDR1 as LNHNV and CDR2 as YYDKDF (reference sequence). Trimming took off 8 bases at V and 6 bases at J, with 14 bases between the two ends. The CDR3 runs 13 residues. The CDR3 sequence: CATRDSRFNEQFF. CDR3 in DNA: TGTGCCACCCGGGACTCTAGGTTCAATGAGCAGTTCTTC. The variable domain in full, completed from reference TRBV15 and TRBJ2-1, reads DAMVIQNPRYQVTQFGKPVTLSCSQTLNHNVMYWYQQKSSQAPKLLFHYYDKDFNNEADTPDNFQSRRPNTSFCFLDIRSPGLGDTAMYLCATRDSRFNEQFFGPGTRLTVL.

J is TRBJ2-1 and V is TRBV27; 9 bases match TRBD2. CDR1 and CDR2 from the germline V gene are MNHEY and SMNVEV (reference sequence). Trimming took 2 bases from V and 6 from J; bases not matched to a gene: 5. The CDR3 contains 15 residues. The CDR3, as DNA: TGTGCCAGCAGTTTAATAGCGGGAGTGGGCAATGAGCAGTTCTTC. This translates into CASSLIAGVGNEQFF.

The table lists this clonotype with a few counts. This chain connects TRBV25-1 to TRBJ2-1, with 11 bases identical to TRBD1. Germline CDR1 and CDR2: MGHDK and SYGVNS. This CDR3 contains 18 residues. The V and J ends lost 1 base and 8 bases, in that order; junction bases with no gene match: 13. The CDR3 region is CASSEFFLVGTGGDEQFF. In DNA, the CDR3 is TGTGCCAGCAGTGAATTTTTTTTAGTAGGGACAGGGGGAGATGAGCAGTTCTTC.

This clonotype has more than one count but fewer than ten. The CDR3 DNA sequence: TGTGCCAGCAGGGGCTATCTAGCGGGGCAAGAGACCCAGTACTTC. Protein: CASRGYLAGQETQYF. The V call is TRBV6-1, the J call TRBJ2-5, with 9 bases fitting TRBD2. The CDR3 spans 15 residues. V lost 6 bases, J lost 2 bases, and 7 bases stayed unmatched. The germline gives CDR1 MNHNS, CDR2 SASEGT.

This clonotype has ten or more counts. This chain links TRBV5-1 with TRBJ2-1, with D unresolved. Germline loops: CDR1 SGHRS, CDR2 YFSETQ. The CDR3 runs to 14 residues. With 0 bases removed from V and 3 bases from J, the gap between germline ends came to 7 bases. The CDR3 DNA follows: TGCGCCAGCAGCTTGGGCACAGACTACAATGAGCAGTTCTTC. Protein product: CASSLGTDYNEQFF.

J is TRBJ2-5 and V is TRBV5-1, with 8 bases lining up with TRBD2. CDR1 is SGHRS and CDR2 is YFSETQ in the germline V gene. The CDR3 has 17 residues. V shed 3 bases and J 1 base; nucleotides not matched to a gene: 11. CDR3 in amino acids: CASSSQLLAEIQETQYF. The CDR3 coding sequence is TGCGCCAGCAGCTCCCAGCTACTAGCGGAGATCCAAGAGACCCAGTACTTC.

The gene calls are TRBV11-2 and TRBJ2-2; TRBD2 matches 7 bases. This CDR3 contains 16 residues. J was trimmed by 1 base and V by 3 bases; bases with no gene match: 5. CDR1 SGHAT and CDR2 FQNNGV come from the germline V gene. The CDR3 DNA follows: TGTGCCAGCAGCTTTAGCGGGCCCCTGAACACCGGGGAGCTGTTTTTT. As protein: CASSFSGPLNTGELFF.

V and J are TRBV10-3 and TRBJ2-7, with D perhaps assigned TRBD1 or TRBD2 (5 bases each). Deletions cut 6 bases from V and 2 bases from J, with 11 bases between. Germline V gene lookup returns CDR1 ENHRY and CDR2 SYGVKD. The length of the CDR3 is 13 residues. Here the CDR3 reads CAIRSVGAYEQYV. The CDR3, as DNA: TGTGCCATCAGGTCGGTGGGGGCCTACGAGCAGTACGTC.

This chain connects TRBV20-1 to TRBJ2-1; 9 bases line up with TRBD2. This CDR3 contains 15 residues. J lost 4 bases, V lost 1 base, and 5 bases had no gene match. Germline V gene sequence: CDR1 DFQATT, CDR2 SNEGSKA (reference sequence). CDR3 sequence (DNA): TGCAGTGCTAGAGTTCGGCTAGCGGGATACAATGAGCAGTTCTTC. This sequence encodes CSARVRLAGYNEQFF.